This entry lists 9 T cell receptor beta chains sequenced from one sample in a study of blood T cell repertoires in COVID-19 (TCRdb year 2020). Libraries were prepared through the immunoSEQ multiplex PCR assay. Entries here come from immuneACCESS through TCRdb and include only in-frame sequences with V and J called. Some clones fail to appear in such tables; in the studies checked, an unresolved V gene covers under half of the shortfall, and the cause of the remainder is unknown. This sample holds about 170,000 clones; roughly 80% were observed only once. In total, the top ten clones hold roughly 2% of the sample. The sample was peripheral blood. These receptors were taken from a woman older than 75 with acute or convalescent COVID-19.

This sequence joins TRBV5-4 and TRBJ1-2; possibly TRBD1 for D (5 bases). V lost 4 bases, J lost 6 bases, and 19 bases lay in between. CDR1 SGHNT and CDR2 YYREEE come from the germline V gene (reference sequence). This CDR3 has 15 residues. For the CDR3, the DNA is TGTGCCAGCAGCGGGTTTTCTTCAGGGCAGAATGGCTACACCTTC. Its protein product is CASSGFSSGQNGYTF. Together with reference TRBV5-4 and TRBJ1-2, the CDR3 gives the full variable domain: ETGVTQSPTHLIKTRGQQVTLRCSSQSGHNTVSWYQQALGQGPQFIFQYYREEENGRGNFPPRFSGLQFPNYSSELNVNALELDDSALYLCASSGFSSGQNGYTFGSGTRLTVV.

V and J are TRBV5-6 and TRBJ2-5; possible D gene TRBD1, 6 bases. This CDR3 contains 18 residues. Between the trimmed V and J ends, which lost 1 base and 2 bases, there was a span of 21 bases. Germline loops: CDR1 SGHDT, CDR2 YYEEEE. The DNA for the CDR3 is TGTGCCAGCAGCTTGTCGTGGGGGACATTCTATGCGCAAGAGACCCAGTACTTC. As protein: CASSLSWGTFYAQETQYF.

The chain uses TRBV29-1 and TRBJ2-2, with D perhaps matching TRBD2 (6 bases). CDR3 length: 15 amino acids. V lost 7 bases and J 5 bases, leaving 20 bases between the germline ends. CDR1 and CDR2 (germline): SQVTM, ANQGSEA. The CDR3 loop is CSAYYLRESTGELFF. The CDR3 nucleotides are TGCAGCGCCTATTACTTACGGGAGAGTACCGGGGAGCTGTTTTTT.

The chain is built from TRBV19 and TRBJ2-1; TRBD1 agrees at 8 bases. The J segment lost 8 bases and the V segment lost 1 base, leaving 7 bases of the junction unmatched. Germline lookup yields CDR1 LNHDA and CDR2 SQIVND (reference sequence). The CDR3 has 15 amino acids. The CDR3 loop reads CASSIGQGAADEQFF. For the CDR3, the DNA is TGTGCCAGTAGTATAGGGCAGGGGGCGGCGGATGAGCAGTTCTTC.

The genes are TRBV7-8 and TRBJ2-7; 8 positions match TRBD2. CDR3 length: 14 residues. The ends lost 4 bases at V and 5 bases at J; junction bases unmatched: 7. Germline CDR1 SGHVS, CDR2 FQNEAQ. CDR3 bases: TGTGCCAGCAGCTCCGCGGGGGGCCGACACGAGCAGTACTTC. Protein sequence: CASSSAGGRHEQYF.

A single count supports this clone. The chain joins TRBV7-9 to TRBJ2-5; maybe TRBD1 (6 bases). From germline, CDR1 is SEHNR and CDR2 FQNEAQ (reference sequence). Trimming stripped 5 bases from V and 4 bases from J, with 26 bases between. CDR3 length equals 18 residues. CDR3 protein: CASSPPRGNRLGRETQYF. The CDR3 coding sequence is TGTGCCAGCAGCCCTCCGAGGGGGAACAGGTTAGGTAGAGAGACCCAGTACTTC. The full variable domain, with the rest looked up from reference TRBV7-9 and TRBJ2-5, is DTGVSQNPRHKITKRGQNVTFRCDPISEHNRLYWYRQTLGQGPEFLTYFQNEAQLEKSRLLSDRFSAERPKGSFSTLEIQRTEQGDSAMYLCASSPPRGNRLGRETQYFGPGTRLLVL.

The V call is TRBV20-1, the J call TRBJ2-3, with 9 bases matching TRBD2. From germline, CDR1 is DFQATT and CDR2 SNEGSKA (reference sequence). The ends lost 3 bases at V and 1 base at J; junction bases unmatched: 8. The CDR3 extends over 16 amino acids. The CDR3 spells CSASKTASGGTDTQYF. CDR3 coding DNA: TGCAGTGCTAGTAAGACGGCTAGCGGGGGCACAGATACGCAGTATTTT.

Only a few counts were recorded for this clone. The chain uses TRBV28 and TRBJ2-5; 7 nucleotides align to TRBD1. J was trimmed by 3 bases and V by 5 bases; bases with no gene match: 6. The germline CDR1 and CDR2 sequences are MDHEN and SYDVKM. The CDR3 runs 14 residues. The CDR3 nucleotides read TGTGCCAGCAGTAATTACAGGGGTAAAGAGACCCAGTACTTC. Translation gives CASSNYRGKETQYF.

The V gene is TRBV11-2, the J gene TRBJ1-2; tentatively, D is TRBD1 (5 bases). Germline assignment: CDR1 SGHAT and CDR2 FQNNGV. The ends were cut back, 5 bases at V and 10 bases at J, with 14 bases in the middle. The CDR3 contains 12 residues. The CDR3 sequence is CASSRIREDYTF. CDR3 DNA sequence: TGTGCCAGCAGCCGCATCAGGGAGGACTACACCTTC.